Detailed here is one T cell receptor (beta chain). Its specificity is unknown. The data derive from a study of T cell responses to AZD1222 COVID-19 vaccine. Study-level results: Only 5 or 6 AZD1222 recipients were seropositive at baseline.

Produced via immunoSEQ multiplex PCR; TCRdb's table is partial and in-frame only. There are about 180,000 clones in the sample; 94% occur only once, and roughly 1.7% lies in the top ten. The germline V and J ends were trimmed by 4 bases and 3 bases, with 12 bases remaining between them. The CDR3 has 14 residues. Germline CDR1 and CDR2: SGHTA and FQGTGA. This TCR came from an adult who received the AZD1222 COVID-19 vaccine. The sample was peripheral blood, taken 28 days after the second AZD1222 dose. This chain connects TRBV7-3 to TRBJ1-1; no clear D gene. CDR3 in DNA: TGTGCCAGCAGCTCGGGCGGGTTTGACACTGAAGCTTTCTTT. This translates into CASSSGGFDTEAFF.